Each of the 22 T cell receptor beta chains below was sequenced from the same sample in a study of blood T cell repertoires in COVID-19. Sequencing was performed with immunoSEQ multiplex PCR; in TCRdb, only in-frame clones are kept and a portion is missing. There are about 160,000 clones in the sample; about 87% occur only once, and around 0.5% lies in the top ten. The sample consisted of peripheral blood. All receptors come from a man aged 55 to 69 with COVID-19, enrolled during active disease.

CDR3 protein: CASRTSGTPGGTQYF. CDR3 bases: TGCGCCAGCAGGACTAGCGGAACGCCTGGGGGGACCCAGTACTTC. The chain combines TRBV10-2 with TRBJ2-5, with 9 nucleotides matching TRBD2. The CDR3 runs to 15 residues. V shed 6 bases and J 7 bases; nucleotides not matched to a gene: 12. The germline gives CDR1 WSHSY, CDR2 SAAADI.

The rearrangement joins TRBV28 to TRBJ1-6; D uncertain. With 2 bases removed from V and 6 bases from J, the gap between germline ends came to 8 bases. This CDR3 has 14 residues. Germline assignment: CDR1 MDHEN and CDR2 SYDVKM. The DNA for the CDR3 is TGTGCCAGCAGTTTAGCCGGCGGTAATTCACCCCTCCACTTT. Protein product: CASSLAGGNSPLHF. The full variable domain, its missing parts supplied by reference TRBV28 and TRBJ1-6, is DVKVTQSSRYLVKRTGEKVFLECVQDMDHENMFWYRQDPGLGLRLIYFSYDVKMKEKGDIPEGYSVSREKKERFSLILESASTNQTSMYLCASSLAGGNSPLHFGNGTRLTVT.

The J gene is TRBJ1-5, the V gene TRBV19, with 7 nucleotides matching TRBD1. The CDR3 totals 14 residues. CDR1 is LNHDA and CDR2 is SQIVND in the germline V gene (reference sequence). V lost 3 bases and J lost 6; bases outside the gene matches: 5. CDR3 sequence reads: CASSIKAGGQPQHF. The CDR3 DNA is TGTGCCAGTAGTATCAAGGCAGGGGGTCAGCCCCAGCATTTT.

The rearrangement uses TRBV13 and TRBJ2-5; no reliable D call. The V end was cut by 6 bases, the J end by 0 bases, with 11 bases between. In germline, CDR1 is PRHDT, CDR2 FYEKMQ (reference sequence). This CDR3 region has 14 residues. The CDR3 loop reads CASSSEPYQETQYF. The CDR3 nucleotides read TGTGCCAGCAGTTCCGAGCCTTACCAAGAGACCCAGTACTTC.

The J gene is TRBJ1-5, the V gene TRBV27; 7 bases match TRBD1. From germline, CDR1 is MNHEY and CDR2 SMNVEV (reference sequence). J gave up 2 bases and V 2 bases, and 3 bases lay outside the gene matches. CDR3 length: 15 residues. The CDR3 nucleotides read TGTGCCAGCAGTTTAGGAGGACAGGGCAATCAGCCCCAGCATTTT. Translation: CASSLGGQGNQPQHF.

The gene calls are TRBV4-2 and TRBJ2-1; 8 positions agree with TRBD2. The V and J ends lost 0 bases and 4 bases, in that order; junction bases with no gene match: 2. This CDR3 comprises 15 residues. Germline V gene lookup returns CDR1 LGHNA and CDR2 YNFKEQ. The chain's CDR3 is CASSQELAAYNEQFF. CDR3 in DNA: TGTGCCAGCAGCCAAGAACTAGCGGCATACAATGAGCAGTTCTTC.

The gene calls are TRBV6-2 or TRBV6-3 and TRBJ1-2; weak D call: TRBD1 (6 bases). The V gene's germline CDR1 is MNHEY and CDR2 SVGEGT. Trimming shortened V by 6 bases and J by 2 bases, and 16 bases separated the two germline ends. The CDR3 is 15 residues long. The CDR3 spells CASSRGGSENYGYTF. In DNA, the CDR3 is TGTGCCAGCAGCCGGGGGGGCTCCGAAAACTATGGCTACACCTTC.

In its sample, this clone was seen a few times. V usage is TRBV29-1 and J usage is TRBJ1-1; D may be TRBD1 (6 bases). The CDR3 is made up of 12 amino acids. Looked up from germline, CDR1 is SQVTM and CDR2 is ANQGSEA. With 4 bases removed from V and 5 bases from J, the gap between germline ends came to 11 bases. CDR3: CSVVQGRTEAFF. Written as DNA, the CDR3 is TGCAGCGTTGTACAGGGTAGGACTGAAGCTTTCTTT.

This clone was detected only once. The chain links TRBV5-8 to TRBJ1-2; no firm D call. V was trimmed by 1 base and J by 5 bases, leaving 6 bases between them. The CDR3 spans 12 residues. Germline CDR1 and CDR2: SGHTS and YDEGEE. The DNA for the CDR3 is TGTGCCAGCAGCTTGCAGTTTTATGGCTACACCTTC. Encoded protein: CASSLQFYGYTF.

The chain couples TRBV29-1 to TRBJ2-5; 7 nucleotides align to TRBD2. CDR1 is SQVTM, CDR2 ANQGSEA, per germline. Losses at the gene ends were 5 bases for V and 5 bases for J; bases not matched to a gene: 8. The CDR3 runs 13 residues. For the CDR3, the DNA is TGCAGCGTTCCTTGGACTAGTCTGGAGACCCAGTACTTC. Residues: CSVPWTSLETQYF. Together with reference TRBV29-1 and TRBJ2-5, the CDR3 gives the full variable domain: SAVISQKPSRDICQRGTSLTIQCQVDSQVTMMFWYRQQPGQSLTLIATANQGSEATYESGFVIDKFPISRPNLTFSTLTVSNMSPEDSSIYLCSVPWTSLETQYFGPGTRLLVL.

The chain joins TRBV18 to TRBJ1-2; the match to TRBD1 covers 11 bases. J was trimmed by 3 bases and V by 1 base; bases with no gene match: 7. The CDR3 contains 17 residues. Germline loops: CDR1 KGHSH, CDR2 LQKENI. CDR3 DNA sequence: TGTGCCAGCTCACCACAGCCCGGGACAGGGGGGGACTATGGCTACACCTTC. Amino acids: CASSPQPGTGGDYGYTF.

This clone was recorded a few times. The rearrangement joins TRBV29-1 to TRBJ1-1, with D hard to call. The CDR3 loop spans 12 amino acids. The germline gives CDR1 SQVTM, CDR2 ANQGSEA. V was shortened by 4 bases and J by 7 bases, with 13 bases between the two germline ends. In DNA, the CDR3 is TGCAGCGTTGTCGGAGTCCGGTTTGAAGCTTTCTTT. Protein: CSVVGVRFEAFF.

The genes are TRBV13 and TRBJ1-6, with D possibly matching TRBD1 (5 bases). Trimming removed 2 bases from V and 7 bases from J, with 9 bases in between. The CDR3 has 14 residues. The germline V gene has CDR1 PRHDT and CDR2 FYEKMQ (reference sequence). The CDR3 DNA is TGTGCCAGCAGCTTACGGGGGGAGAATTCACCCCTCCACTTT. Translation: CASSLRGENSPLHF.

The genes are TRBV27 and TRBJ2-4; D perhaps matches TRBD2 (6 bases). The germline CDR1 and CDR2 sequences are MNHEY and SMNVEV (reference sequence). V was cut by 4 bases and J by 3 bases, with 13 bases left in between. This CDR3 has 15 amino acids. CDR3 in DNA: TGTGCCAGCAGTTCCCTCGAGGGAGGCAAAAACATTCAGTACTTC. Translation gives CASSSLEGGKNIQYF.

V gene TRBV5-1 combines with J gene TRBJ2-3; D is possibly TRBD2 (6 bases). The CDR3 extends over 16 amino acids. Germline lookup yields CDR1 SGHRS and CDR2 YFSETQ. V was trimmed by 4 bases and J by 11 bases, leaving 26 bases between them. The CDR3 nucleotides read TGCGCCAGCAGCGCGGGATCCGGGACTCGTCGTCATGAGCAGTATTTT. This encodes CASSAGSGTRRHEQYF.

The J gene is TRBJ1-2, the V gene TRBV5-1, with 7 bases matching TRBD1. The length of the CDR3 is 14 residues. Germline loops: CDR1 SGHRS, CDR2 YFSETQ. Trimming at V came to 0 bases and at J to 7 bases, leaving 6 bases not matched to a gene. The CDR3 protein is CASSLAGRGVGYTF. The CDR3 DNA is TGCGCCAGCAGCTTGGCCGGCAGGGGGGTTGGCTACACCTTC.

V usage is TRBV6-5 and J usage is TRBJ2-7; 9 positions agree with TRBD1. CDR3 length: 15 amino acids. The V and J ends lost 7 bases and 5 bases, in that order; junction bases with no gene match: 12. The germline V gene has CDR1 MNHEY and CDR2 SVGAGI. CDR3 sequence reads: CASKGVRDRENEQYF. In DNA form, the CDR3 reads TGTGCCAGCAAGGGGGTCCGGGACAGGGAGAACGAGCAGTACTTC.

As for this clone: Other DNA sequences from this sample encode an identical CDR3 as well. The V and J genes are TRBV5-1 and TRBJ1-1; the D gene is possibly TRBD1 (6 bases). The CDR3 totals 15 residues. Trimming stripped 5 bases from V and 6 bases from J, with 20 bases between. Germline V gene data show CDR1 as SGHRS and CDR2 as YFSETQ. The CDR3 bases are TGCGCCAGCAGTCAGGGGCTAGTCTTGGTCTCTGAAGCTTTCTTT. It codes for CASSQGLVLVSEAFF.

This clone was recorded once. V and J are TRBV2 and TRBJ1-5; possibly TRBD1 for D (6 bases). Per germline, CDR1 SNHLY and CDR2 FYNNEI. V was clipped by 8 bases and J by 1 base, with 12 bases between them. The CDR3 totals 14 residues. The CDR3 DNA sequence: TGTGCCAGCCGTACAGGGATAAGCAATCAGCCCCAGCATTTT. Its translation: CASRTGISNQPQHF. The whole variable domain, filled in from reference TRBV2 and TRBJ1-5, reads EPEVTQTPSHQVTQMGQEVILRCVPISNHLYFYWYRQILGQKVEFLVSFYNNEISEKSEIFDDQFSVERPDGSNFTLKIRSTKLEDSAMYFCASRTGISNQPQHFGDGTRLSIL.

V usage is TRBV28 and J usage is TRBJ1-5; D not certain. V lost 4 bases to trimming and J lost 6 bases, with 10 bases between them. The CDR3 consists of 13 residues. Germline CDR1 MDHEN, CDR2 SYDVKM. CDR3 amino acids: CASSSPPRQPQHF. CDR3 nucleotides: TGTGCCAGCAGTTCTCCCCCTCGTCAGCCCCAGCATTTT. Looking up the rest from reference TRBV28 and TRBJ1-5 gives the full variable domain: DVKVTQSSRYLVKRTGEKVFLECVQDMDHENMFWYRQDPGLGLRLIYFSYDVKMKEKGDIPEGYSVSREKKERFSLILESASTNQTSMYLCASSSPPRQPQHFGDGTRLSIL.

The chain links TRBV6-2 or TRBV6-3 to TRBJ1-1, with 7 bases lining up with TRBD1. V shed 2 bases, J shed 2 bases, and the junction held 5 bases outside the gene matches. Germline CDR1 and CDR2: MNHEY and SVGEGT. This CDR3 comprises 15 residues. CDR3 loop: CASSYPGQLNTEAFF. CDR3 sequence (DNA): TGTGCCAGCAGTTACCCGGGACAGCTTAACACTGAAGCTTTCTTT.

This sequence joins TRBV28 and TRBJ1-2, with a weak D call TRBD1 (6 bases). With 3 bases removed from V and 7 bases from J, the gap between germline ends came to 15 bases. The CDR3 is made up of 14 amino acids. Looked up from germline, CDR1 is MDHEN and CDR2 is SYDVKM. CDR3 loop: CASSFAGGEGGYTF. The CDR3 nucleotides are TGTGCCAGCAGTTTTGCGGGGGGCGAAGGTGGCTACACCTTC.